These 28 T cell receptor beta chains originate from one sample sequenced in a study of T cells expressing NK-cell markers. TCRdb re-called the 5' RACE reads and gives one entry per CDR3 protein, without DNA. The repertoire table contains 160,000 or so distinct CDR3 sequences. The sample consisted of blood T cells: a sorted CD56 or NKG2C T cell subset, CD4+ or CD8+ T cells, or bulk PBMC T cells (not recorded which). The origin of the receptors is a woman between 18 and 70 years old in good health.

The V and J genes are TRBV15 and TRBJ1-2; the TRBD1 assignment by TCRdb is unverifiable without DNA. Germline V gene lookup returns CDR1 LNHNV and CDR2 YYDKDF (reference sequence). The CDR3 runs to 14 residues. CDR3 sequence reads: CATSREGRGVGYTF.

The V gene is TRBV30, the J gene TRBJ1-3. Germline loops: CDR1 GTSNPN, CDR2 SVGIG (reference sequence). This CDR3 spans 14 amino acids. The CDR3 region is CAWSVTVSGNTIYF.

The chain is built from TRBV11-2 and TRBJ2-6; lacking DNA, the TRBD2 call made by TCRdb goes unchecked. CDR3 length: 17 residues. The germline V gene has CDR1 SGHAT and CDR2 FQNNGV. The CDR3: CASSSPLRGSGANVLTF.

The J gene is TRBJ2-7, the V gene TRBV20-1; checking the TCRdb D call of TRBD2 is not possible without DNA. The CDR3 length is 15 residues. Germline V lookup: CDR1 DFQATT, CDR2 SNEGSKA (reference sequence). The CDR3 loop is CSALTLAGYSYEQYF.

This chain connects TRBV9 to TRBJ2-1; TCRdb returns TRBD2, unconfirmable since there is no DNA. This CDR3 region has 14 residues. In germline, CDR1 is SGDLS, CDR2 YYNGEE. The CDR3 region is CASSVDERGFEQFF.

The chain carries TRBV5-1 and TRBJ2-7; the D call from TCRdb, TRBD2, cannot be confirmed without DNA. Germline V gene lookup returns CDR1 SGHRS and CDR2 YFSETQ. The CDR3 extends over 15 amino acids. CDR3 amino acids: CASSPGSGGNYEQYF.

The V gene is TRBV6-1, the J gene TRBJ1-4; TCRdb designates TRBD1, a call that cannot be tested without DNA. This CDR3 comprises 12 residues. Per germline, CDR1 MNHNS and CDR2 SASEGT. CDR3: CAVSQVSEKLFF.

The chain joins TRBV10-3 to TRBJ2-7; TCRdb indicates TRBD1, and absent DNA this call remains unverified. This CDR3 has 13 amino acids. Germline lookup yields CDR1 ENHRY and CDR2 SYGVKD. The CDR3 is CAIKFSGTYEQYF.

V gene TRBV5-1 combines with J gene TRBJ1-2. Per the germline V gene, CDR1 is SGHRS and CDR2 is YFSETQ. The CDR3 consists of 14 residues. The CDR3 spells CASSLGQVGYGYTF. The full variable domain, completed using reference TRBV5-1 and TRBJ1-2, is KAGVTQTPRYLIKTRGQQVTLSCSPISGHRSVSWYQQTPGQGLQFLFEYFSETQRNKGNFPGRFSGRQFSNSRSEMNVSTLELGDSALYLCASSLGQVGYGYTFGSGTRLTVV.

The J gene is TRBJ2-1, the V gene TRBV19. The CDR3 consists of 15 residues. CDR1 is LNHDA, CDR2 SQIVND, per germline (reference sequence). The CDR3 loop reads CASSMYSSSYNEQFF.

The genes are TRBV12-3 or TRBV12-4 and TRBJ1-4; TCRdb picks TRBD1, but there is no DNA to check that call. The CDR3 length is 12 residues. Here the CDR3 reads CASNNSPGQLFF.

V gene TRBV5-1 combines with J gene TRBJ2-1; TCRdb's D gene call, TRBD2, goes unchecked for lack of DNA. The germline V gene has CDR1 SGHRS and CDR2 YFSETQ. The CDR3 has 16 amino acids. The CDR3 spells CASSFTSGNRWNEQFF. The whole variable domain, remainder taken from reference TRBV5-1 and TRBJ2-1, is KAGVTQTPRYLIKTRGQQVTLSCSPISGHRSVSWYQQTPGQGLQFLFEYFSETQRNKGNFPGRFSGRQFSNSRSEMNVSTLELGDSALYLCASSFTSGNRWNEQFFGPGTRLTVL.

This sequence joins TRBV4-2 and TRBJ2-2; TCRdb proposes TRBD2, but this gene call is untestable without DNA. The length of the CDR3 is 16 residues. Germline values: CDR1 LGHNA, CDR2 YNFKEQ. The CDR3 is CASSQGSSGDTGELFF.

The genes are TRBV9 and TRBJ2-2; there is no DNA to check the TCRdb D call of TRBD1. There are 17 residues in the CDR3. From germline, CDR1 is SGDLS and CDR2 YYNGEE. This CDR3 is CASSVAVAGANTGELFF.

The genes are TRBV10-3 and TRBJ2-3; TCRdb picks TRBD2, but there is no DNA to check that call. Germline lookup yields CDR1 ENHRY and CDR2 SYGVKD. The CDR3 covers 14 residues. This CDR3 reads CATRLGGGTDTQYF.

The rearrangement uses TRBV14 and TRBJ2-7; TCRdb's D gene call, TRBD2, goes unchecked for lack of DNA. The CDR3 totals 21 residues. Looked up from germline, CDR1 is SGHDN and CDR2 is FVKESK. The CDR3 sequence: CASSQDYRVGVAERSSYEQYF.

This chain links TRBV5-1 with TRBJ2-1; without DNA, the TCRdb call of TRBD1 cannot be checked. CDR3 size: 16 residues. From germline, CDR1 is SGHRS and CDR2 YFSETQ. The CDR3 region is CASSPGRGAVGNEQFF.

The rearrangement uses TRBV10-3 and TRBJ2-6. Germline V CDR1 and CDR2: ENHRY, SYGVKD. The CDR3 covers 14 residues. The CDR3 protein is CAIRMGSGANVLTF.

V gene TRBV6-2 or TRBV6-3 combines with J gene TRBJ2-1; the D call from TCRdb, TRBD1, cannot be confirmed without DNA. This CDR3 is 14 amino acids long. Germline CDR1 is MNHEY and CDR2 is SVGEGT. The CDR3 loop reads CASIPGQGHNEQFF.

The chain is built from TRBV7-8 and TRBJ2-7; the TCRdb call, TRBD1, lacks DNA for checking. Germline V lookup: CDR1 SGHVS, CDR2 FQNEAQ. The length of the CDR3 is 15 residues. CDR3 residues: CASSSPGATSYEQYF.

The V call is TRBV3-1, the J call TRBJ1-1; checking the TCRdb D call of TRBD1 is not possible without DNA. The CDR3 covers 13 residues. Germline V gene data show CDR1 as LGHDT and CDR2 as YNNKEL (reference sequence). The CDR3 protein is CASSQEAGRGGFF. Drawing the rest from reference TRBV3-1 and TRBJ1-1, the complete variable domain is DTAVSQTPKYLVTQMGNDKSIKCEQNLGHDTMYWYKQDSKKFLKIMFSYNNKELIINETVPNRFSPKSPDKAHLNLHINSLELGDSAVYFCASSQEAGRGGFFGQGTRLTVV.

The chain's CDR3 is CSARDPRKGDEKLFF. The rearrangement links TRBV20-1 to TRBJ1-4; without DNA, the TCRdb call of TRBD1 cannot be checked. The CDR3 is 15 amino acids. In germline, CDR1 is DFQATT, CDR2 SNEGSKA (reference sequence).

V gene TRBV4-2 combines with J gene TRBJ2-3; with no DNA, the TCRdb D assignment of TRBD2 cannot be verified. This CDR3 spans 16 amino acids. In germline, CDR1 is LGHNA, CDR2 YNFKEQ. CDR3 region: CASSQASGGDTDTQYF.

This sequence joins TRBV29-1 and TRBJ1-2. Germline CDR1 reads SQVTM; CDR2 reads ANQGSEA. This CDR3 contains 13 residues. CDR3 sequence: CSVGQLANYGYTF. Full variable domain (missing parts from reference TRBV29-1 and TRBJ1-2): SAVISQKPSRDICQRGTSLTIQCQVDSQVTMMFWYRQQPGQSLTLIATANQGSEATYESGFVIDKFPISRPNLTFSTLTVSNMSPEDSSIYLCSVGQLANYGYTFGSGTRLTVV.

The rearrangement joins TRBV24-1 to TRBJ2-3; TCRdb outputs TRBD2, but without DNA this stays unchecked. Germline V gene sequence: CDR1 KGHDR, CDR2 SFDVKD. This CDR3 is 15 amino acids long. The CDR3 sequence: CATEPAGGGADTQYF.

This sequence joins TRBV11-2 and TRBJ1-6. The CDR3 length is 13 residues. Per the germline V gene, CDR1 is SGHAT and CDR2 is FQNNGV. The CDR3: CVSSLQGPSPLHF.

The J gene is TRBJ1-2, the V gene TRBV10-3. The CDR3 spans 14 residues. The V gene's germline CDR1 is ENHRY and CDR2 SYGVKD. The CDR3 loop reads CAISGPRDNYGYTF.

J is TRBJ2-1 and V is TRBV5-6. Germline V CDR1 and CDR2: SGHDT, YYEEEE. The CDR3 has 15 residues. The CDR3 reads CASSLGPSSYNEQFF.